This T cell receptor beta chain was sequenced in a study of blood T cell repertoires in COVID-19. V lost 4 bases to trimming and J lost 3 bases, with 15 bases between them. CDR3 size: 16 residues. CDR1 LNHDA and CDR2 SQIVND come from the germline V gene (reference sequence). Original processing notes: From reference gene primer amplification, estimates of nucleated cell counts were derived. Sequenced by immunoSEQ multiplex PCR; TCRdb stores in-frame clones only, minus some. D and trimming were read from the DNA, whereas the V and J calls and clone size are those reported in that table. This table has over 200,000 clones, around 86% appearing once.

The TCR sequence derives from a woman under 40 who had recovered from COVID-19. The sequenced sample was peripheral blood. The chain employs TRBV19 and TRBJ2-2; weak D call: TRBD2 (5 bases). CDR3 sequence: CASSRGVFPDTGELFF. The CDR3 DNA follows: TGTGCCAGTAGTAGGGGAGTTTTCCCCGACACCGGGGAGCTGTTTTTT.